Shown below are 15 T cell receptor beta chains from a single sample sequenced in a study of PD-1 blockade in classical Hodgkin lymphoma. This table comes from immunoSEQ multiplex PCR, and its TCRdb copy is limited to in-frame clones, with some not included. This table holds 70,000 or so clones, 90% to 95% found once. The patients all showed relapse after autologous stem cell transplantation, while their brentuximab vedotin exposure varied. The sequencing here drew on peripheral blood mononuclear cells (PBMCs), taken at baseline. These receptors were obtained from a human donor with classical Hodgkin lymphoma.

The chain is built from TRBV10-3 and TRBJ2-3; D is possibly TRBD2 (6 bases). The CDR3 is made up of 15 amino acids. V was shortened by 6 bases and J by 0 bases, with 13 bases between the two germline ends. Germline CDR1 ENHRY, CDR2 SYGVKD. CDR3 sequence reads: CAIREEGTSTDTQYF. The CDR3 nucleotides read TGTGCCATCAGAGAGGAGGGCACAAGCACAGATACGCAGTATTTT.

V usage is TRBV6-1 and J usage is TRBJ2-1, with 7 bases identical to TRBD2. CDR1 and CDR2 from the germline V gene are MNHNS and SASEGT. Germline trimming cut 7 bases from V and 5 bases from J; bases unmatched to any gene: 11. The CDR3 is made up of 15 amino acids. The CDR3 nucleotides read TGTGCCAGCATCGACCGGGACTACCAAAACAATGAGCAGTTCTTC. The encoded protein is CASIDRDYQNNEQFF.

The V call is TRBV9, the J call TRBJ2-3; the match to TRBD1 covers 11 bases. The junction had 3 bases not matched to a gene; V was cut back by 3 bases and J by 3 bases. CDR3 length equals 15 residues. Germline V gene sequence: CDR1 SGDLS, CDR2 YYNGEE. CDR3 DNA sequence: TGTGCCAGCAGCGCTGGACAGGGGGCAACAGATACGCAGTATTTT. It is translated as CASSAGQGATDTQYF. Filled out from reference TRBV9 and TRBJ2-3, the complete variable domain reads DSGVTQTPKHLITATGQRVTLRCSPRSGDLSVYWYQQSLDQGLQFLIQYYNGEERAKGNILERFSAQQFPDLHSELNLSSLELGDSALYFCASSAGQGATDTQYFGPGTRLTVL.

This chain joins TRBV2 and TRBJ2-5; 10 bases map to TRBD2. CDR3 length: 15 residues. The J segment lost 3 bases and the V segment lost 4 bases, leaving 5 bases of the junction unmatched. Germline CDR1 reads SNHLY; CDR2 reads FYNNEI. The CDR3 loop is CASSGLAGVEETQYF. CDR3 bases: TGTGCCAGCAGTGGACTAGCGGGTGTAGAAGAGACCCAGTACTTC.

This chain joins TRBV4-1 and TRBJ2-5, with 13 bases identical to TRBD2. Germline trimming cut 6 bases from V and 5 bases from J; bases unmatched to any gene: 12. Germline CDR1 and CDR2: MGHRA and YSYEKL. This CDR3 is 17 amino acids long. The CDR3 protein is CASSQVLAGGPEETQYF. CDR3 sequence (DNA): TGCGCCAGCAGTCAGGTACTAGCGGGAGGGCCAGAGGAGACCCAGTACTTC.

The V gene is TRBV5-1, the J gene TRBJ2-3; D tentatively reads TRBD1 or TRBD2 (5 bases each). Trimming stripped 4 bases from V and 3 bases from J, with 18 bases between. The CDR3 has 16 residues. Germline CDR1 is SGHRS and CDR2 is YFSETQ. This chain's CDR3 is CASSPPGPLETDTQYF. In DNA form, the CDR3 reads TGCGCCAGCAGCCCACCGGGACCGCTGGAAACAGATACGCAGTATTTT.

The chain carries TRBV6-6 and TRBJ1-1, with D uncertain. V was clipped by 6 bases and J by 1 base, with 12 bases between them. The CDR3 sequence is 14 residues long. Per the germline V gene, CDR1 is MNHNY and CDR2 is SVGAGI (reference sequence). CDR3 nucleotide sequence: TGTGCCAGCAGCCGTGCACTGGAGAACACTGAAGCTTTCTTT. Protein sequence: CASSRALENTEAFF.

J is TRBJ2-7 and V is TRBV21-1; the table's D call, TRBD1, was not checked against the DNA. TRBV21-1 is noted as a pseudogene. The CDR3 totals 16 residues. The CDR3 spells CASSRLTIQGRYEQYF. Written as DNA, the CDR3 is TGTGCCAGCAGCAGACTCACTATACAGGGCCGCTACGAGCAGTACTTC.

This chain links TRBV19 with TRBJ2-2; D gene ambiguous. V lost 4 bases, J lost 4 bases, and 10 bases lay in between. Per germline, CDR1 LNHDA and CDR2 SQIVND (reference sequence). The CDR3 spans 14 residues. CDR3 DNA: TGTGCCAGTAGTACCATACACGGCACCGGGGAGCTGTTTTTT. This sequence encodes CASSTIHGTGELFF.

V is TRBV7-7 and J is TRBJ1-3; D not resolved. This CDR3 spans 12 amino acids. Trimming cost V 4 bases and J 11 bases, with 12 bases left between them. Germline V gene sequence: CDR1 SSHAT, CDR2 FNYEAQ (reference sequence). CDR3 sequence: CASSSGFFPIYF. The CDR3 DNA follows: TGTGCCAGCAGCTCCGGGTTTTTTCCCATATATTTT.

The V call is TRBV6-5, the J call TRBJ1-3, with TRBD1 matching over 7 bases. CDR3 length: 14 residues. Germline trimming cut 10 bases from V and 1 base from J; bases unmatched to any gene: 7. From germline, CDR1 is MNHEY and CDR2 SVGAGI. CDR3 nucleotides: TGTGCCACCTCCAGGGGGAAGTCTGGAAACACCATATATTTT. Translating it yields CATSRGKSGNTIYF.

This clone was counted a single time. The chain links TRBV4-3 to TRBJ2-2; D possibly uses TRBD1 or TRBD2 (6 bases each). This CDR3 is 14 amino acids long. V was pared by 0 bases and J by 6 bases, with 8 bases between. CDR1 LGHNA and CDR2 YSLEER come from the germline V gene. The CDR3 spells CASSQEEGAGELFF. The CDR3 nucleotides are TGCGCCAGCAGCCAAGAGGAGGGGGCCGGGGAGCTGTTTTTT.

The chain links TRBV19 to TRBJ1-4; 8 nucleotides match TRBD1. J was trimmed by 0 bases and V by 3 bases; bases with no gene match: 18. The CDR3 has 21 residues. Germline V CDR1 and CDR2: LNHDA, SQIVND (reference sequence). CDR3 DNA sequence: TGTGCCAGTAGTATTAAGCAGGGGGCGATTAAAATCGGGGCAACTAATGAAAAACTGTTTTTT. This translates into CASSIKQGAIKIGATNEKLFF.

The gene calls are TRBV27 and TRBJ1-1, with D unclear. Deletions cut 7 bases from V and 4 bases from J, with 13 bases between. Germline V lookup: CDR1 MNHEY, CDR2 SMNVEV (reference sequence). The CDR3 runs 13 residues. The CDR3 nucleotides read TGTGCCAGCAACCTGCTGGGCAGCACTGAAGCTTTCTTT. It codes for CASNLLGSTEAFF.

V usage is TRBV7-9 and J usage is TRBJ2-7; TRBD2 aligns across 11 bases. Germline CDR1 SEHNR, CDR2 FQNEAQ (reference sequence). The CDR3 has 18 residues. V trimming: 1 base; J trimming: 3 bases; junction bases outside the gene matches: 11. The DNA for the CDR3 is TGTGCCAGCAGCTTAGGGGTTAGCGGGAGGGCCAACGGCTACGAGCAGTACTTC. This gives the protein CASSLGVSGRANGYEQYF. The full variable domain, completed using reference TRBV7-9 and TRBJ2-7, is DTGVSQNPRHKITKRGQNVTFRCDPISEHNRLYWYRQTLGQGPEFLTYFQNEAQLEKSRLLSDRFSAERPKGSFSTLEIQRTEQGDSAMYLCASSLGVSGRANGYEQYFGPGTRLTVT.